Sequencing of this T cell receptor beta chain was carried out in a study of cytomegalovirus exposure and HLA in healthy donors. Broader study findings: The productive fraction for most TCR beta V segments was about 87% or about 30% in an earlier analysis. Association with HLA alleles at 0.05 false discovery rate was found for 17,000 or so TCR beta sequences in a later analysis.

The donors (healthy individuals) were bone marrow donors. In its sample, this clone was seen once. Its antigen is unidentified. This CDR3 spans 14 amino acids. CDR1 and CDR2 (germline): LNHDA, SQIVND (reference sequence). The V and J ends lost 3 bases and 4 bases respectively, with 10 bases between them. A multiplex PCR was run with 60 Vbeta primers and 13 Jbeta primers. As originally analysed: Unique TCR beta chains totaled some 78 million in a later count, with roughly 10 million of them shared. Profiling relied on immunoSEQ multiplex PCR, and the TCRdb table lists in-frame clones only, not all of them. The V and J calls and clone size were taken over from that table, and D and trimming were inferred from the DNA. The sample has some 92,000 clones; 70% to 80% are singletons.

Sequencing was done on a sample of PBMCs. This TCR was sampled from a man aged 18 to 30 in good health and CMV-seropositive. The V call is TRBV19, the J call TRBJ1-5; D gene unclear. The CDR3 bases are TGTGCCAGTAGTATTGGTAGATCGAATCAGCCCCAGCATTTT. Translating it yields CASSIGRSNQPQHF.